The rows below give T cell receptor beta chains drawn from one sample of a study of spatial heterogeneity in lung cancer. TCRdb reprocessed the 5' RACE reads via MiXCR and lists one record per CDR3 protein. The sample has 50,000 to 60,000 distinct CDR3 sequences; roughly 7% are singletons. The specimen was PBMCs, collected at follow-up. The receptor source for this set is a female donor with early-stage non-small cell lung cancer. Each CDR3 is given with its conserved first and last residue. The D gene is left open where the match is weak.

d_call	j_call	v_call	cdr3_aa
.	TRBJ2-5	TRBV5-6	CASSLDLVQETQYF
.	TRBJ2-7	TRBV25-1	CASSAYGSSYEQYF
.	TRBJ2-7	TRBV28	CASSLFAVAVLDF
.	TRBJ1-1	TRBV29-1	CSAGMTMNTEAFF
.	TRBJ2-7	TRBV20-1	CSATNSYEQYF
TRBD2	TRBJ2-1	TRBV6-1	CASSEDSGGDDEQFF
.	TRBJ1-5	TRBV29-1	CSVILGNSNQPQHF
TRBD1	TRBJ1-6	TRBV28	CASSLGQGGSPLHF
TRBD1	TRBJ1-5	TRBV12-3/TRBV12-4	CASSPQGTYSNQPQHF
.	TRBJ2-7	TRBV6-2/TRBV6-3	CASSYSPRTSYEQYF
.	TRBJ2-3	TRBV14	CASSQAGTFSTDTQYF
.	TRBJ1-2	TRBV20-1	CSATDNNYGYTF
TRBD1	TRBJ1-2	TRBV30	CAWSVEAGDREGYTF
.	TRBJ2-3	TRBV25-1	CASSERSLTDTQYF
TRBD2	TRBJ2-3	TRBV11-2	CASSLGLASSDTQYF
.	TRBJ1-3	TRBV28	CASSIQATGNTIYF
.	TRBJ2-7	TRBV20-1	CSATRLVREQYF
TRBD2	TRBJ2-5	TRBV4-3	CASSQEPSGVLKETQYF
TRBD1	TRBJ2-7	TRBV29-1	CSSGTGEDNEQYF
TRBD1	TRBJ1-5	TRBV5-1	CASSLAGTGNQPQHF
.	TRBJ2-3	TRBV7-3	CASSFDGDSLAYF
.	TRBJ2-1	TRBV9	CASSVGDENEQFF
.	TRBJ1-2	TRBV20-1	CSATPRTHYGYTF
.	TRBJ2-7	TRBV7-2	CASSQRSVPSYEQYF
TRBD2	TRBJ2-1	TRBV19	CASRKGSGGIDEQFF
TRBD1	TRBJ2-3	TRBV7-2	CASSFNRGADTQYF
.	TRBJ2-1	TRBV1	CTSNGLAVGDEQFF
.	TRBJ1-2	TRBV19	CASSISPVVGGYTF
.	TRBJ2-7	TRBV28	CASGLGGLTYEQYF
.	TRBJ2-1	TRBV15	CATSRRTGPPNEQFF
.	TRBJ2-1	TRBV24-1	CATSDPTGTNNEQFF
.	TRBJ1-5	TRBV6-2/TRBV6-3	CASSFWGTQPQHF
TRBD2	TRBJ2-3	TRBV19	CASTLGLAASTDTQYF
TRBD1	TRBJ2-1	TRBV7-6	CASSFSQGARYNEQFF
.	TRBJ2-7	TRBV7-2	CASSLAETGGHEQYF
.	TRBJ2-2	TRBV18	CASSQSSGSFTGELFF
.	TRBJ1-4	TRBV20-1	CSARGGRGLSTNEKLFF
TRBD1	TRBJ1-1	TRBV28	CASSFLGQEFTEAFF
.	TRBJ1-6	TRBV25-1	CASSGGAYNSPLHF
.	TRBJ1-5	TRBV4-3	CASSQDLGYQPQHF
.	TRBJ2-3	TRBV9	CASSVEGSNTDTQYF
.	TRBJ2-5	TRBV20-1	CSARDPRRVETQYF
TRBD2	TRBJ2-1	TRBV24-1	CATSDSSGGAVSNEQFF
.	TRBJ1-6	TRBV12-3/TRBV12-4	CASSPLQGGNSPLHF
.	TRBJ2-3	TRBV20-1	CSARSTARGDTQYF
TRBD1	TRBJ2-3	TRBV5-1	CASSLNRGNTDTQYF
TRBD1	TRBJ1-1	TRBV5-1	CASSLGLQGATEAFF
.	TRBJ1-3	TRBV15	CATSGPAGNTIYF
.	TRBJ1-4	TRBV19	CASSIQPTTNEKLFF
TRBD1	TRBJ2-1	TRBV24-1	CATSAWTGEVDEQFF
.	TRBJ2-2	TRBV5-1	CASSSTENGELFF
TRBD1	TRBJ2-3	TRBV29-1	CSVEGATGSTDTQYF
.	TRBJ1-2	TRBV7-2	CASRPLLMGDGYGYTF
.	TRBJ2-7	TRBV5-8	CASSLEGGRVFEQYF